This T cell receptor beta chain originates from a study of blood T cell repertoires in COVID-19. For the study at large: COVID-19 samples collected from the United States, Italy and Spain covered acute and convalescent phases.

This CDR3 spans 12 amino acids. Trimming pared 7 bases from V and 6 bases from J, leaving 12 bases between. Germline CDR1 and CDR2: SNHLY and FYNNEI. Original handling: Estimated nucleated cell counts came from reference gene primer amplification. Repertoires were generated with immunoSEQ multiplex PCR, while TCRdb's copy carries only in-frame clones and drops some. That table gives V, J and clone size, and the DNA gave D and trimming. Of under 200,000 clones in the sample, 81% were seen once. Living in 24 US areas, the participants were between roughly 18 and 90 years of age. Cohorts were determined from participant-reported clinical history.

This receptor was taken from a woman in her forties with acute COVID-19. Input material: PBMCs or T cells enriched from blood (not recorded which). The rearrangement joins TRBV2 to TRBJ1-1; D remains ambiguous. CDR3 loop: CASILGGPEAFF. DNA of the CDR3: TGTGCCAGCATTTTAGGAGGCCCTGAAGCTTTCTTT.